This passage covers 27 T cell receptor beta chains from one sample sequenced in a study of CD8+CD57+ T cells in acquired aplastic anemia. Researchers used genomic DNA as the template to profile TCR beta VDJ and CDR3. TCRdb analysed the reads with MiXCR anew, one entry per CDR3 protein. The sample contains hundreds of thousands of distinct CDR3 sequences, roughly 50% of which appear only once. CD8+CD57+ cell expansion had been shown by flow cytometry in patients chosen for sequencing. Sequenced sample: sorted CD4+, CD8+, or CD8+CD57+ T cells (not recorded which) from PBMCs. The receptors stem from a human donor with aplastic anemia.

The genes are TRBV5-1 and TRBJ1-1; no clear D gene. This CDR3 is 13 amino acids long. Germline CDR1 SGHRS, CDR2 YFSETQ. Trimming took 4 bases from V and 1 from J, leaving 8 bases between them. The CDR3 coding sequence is TGCGCCAGCAGCCTTACATGGAACACTGAAGCTTTCTTT. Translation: CASSLTWNTEAFF.

The CDR3 nucleotides read TGCGCCAGCGCGCGGTCCACTCACACCGGGGCCGGTACGGGTGGCTACACCTTC. Residues: CASARSTHTGAGTGGYTF. This chain links TRBV5-1 with TRBJ1-2; D is possibly TRBD1 (5 bases). Germline assignment: CDR1 SGHRS and CDR2 YFSETQ. With 7 bases removed from V and 7 bases from J, the gap between germline ends came to 32 bases. This CDR3 is built from 18 residues.

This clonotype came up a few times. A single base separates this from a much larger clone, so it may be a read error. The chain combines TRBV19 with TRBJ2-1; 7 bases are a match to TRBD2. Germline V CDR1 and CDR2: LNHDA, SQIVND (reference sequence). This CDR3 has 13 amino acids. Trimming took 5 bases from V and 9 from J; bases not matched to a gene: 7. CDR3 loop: CASSGGLVGEQFF. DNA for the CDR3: TGTGCCAGTAGTGGTGGACTAGTAGGTGAGCAGTTCTTC.

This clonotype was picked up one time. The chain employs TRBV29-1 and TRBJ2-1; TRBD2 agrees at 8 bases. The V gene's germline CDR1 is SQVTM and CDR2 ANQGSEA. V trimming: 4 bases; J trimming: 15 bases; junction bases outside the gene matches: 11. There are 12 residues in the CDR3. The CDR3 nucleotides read TGCAGCGTTGCAGCGGGAGTGGGGAGTATGTTCTTC. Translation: CSVAAGVGSMFF.

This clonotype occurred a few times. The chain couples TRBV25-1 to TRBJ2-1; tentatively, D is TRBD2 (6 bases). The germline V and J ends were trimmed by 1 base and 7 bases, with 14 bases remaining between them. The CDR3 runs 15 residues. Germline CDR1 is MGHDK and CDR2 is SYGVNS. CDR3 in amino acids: CASSELSPGENEQFF. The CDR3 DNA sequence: TGTGCCAGCAGTGAATTATCCCCGGGGGAGAATGAGCAGTTCTTC.

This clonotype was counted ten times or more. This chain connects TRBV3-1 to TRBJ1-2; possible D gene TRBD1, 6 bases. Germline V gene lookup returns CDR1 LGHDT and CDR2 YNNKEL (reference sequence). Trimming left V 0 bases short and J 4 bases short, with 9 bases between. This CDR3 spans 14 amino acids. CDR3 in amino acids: CASSQDTRGYGYTF. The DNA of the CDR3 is TGTGCCAGCAGCCAAGATACCAGGGGCTATGGCTACACCTTC.

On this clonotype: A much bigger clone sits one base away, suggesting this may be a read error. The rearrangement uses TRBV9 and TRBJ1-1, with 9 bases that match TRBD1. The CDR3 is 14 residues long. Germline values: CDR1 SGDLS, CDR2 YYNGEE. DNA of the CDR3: TGTGCCAGCAGCGACAGGGGGCTCAGCACTGAAGCTCTCTTT. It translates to CASSDRGLSTEALF.

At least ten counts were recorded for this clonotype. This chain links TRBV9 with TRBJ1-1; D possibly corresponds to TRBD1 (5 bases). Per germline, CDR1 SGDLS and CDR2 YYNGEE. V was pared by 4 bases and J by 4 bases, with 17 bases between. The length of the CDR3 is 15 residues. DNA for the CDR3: TGTGCCAGCAGCCTACCGGGAGGGGCAGGCACTGAAGCTTTCTTT. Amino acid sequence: CASSLPGGAGTEAFF.

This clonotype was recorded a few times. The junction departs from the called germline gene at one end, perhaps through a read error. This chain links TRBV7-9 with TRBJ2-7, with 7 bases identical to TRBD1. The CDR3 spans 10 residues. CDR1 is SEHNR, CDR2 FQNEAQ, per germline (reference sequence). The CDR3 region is CASSFRGLHF. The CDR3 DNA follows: TGTGCCAGCAGTTTTAGGGGGCTACACTTC.

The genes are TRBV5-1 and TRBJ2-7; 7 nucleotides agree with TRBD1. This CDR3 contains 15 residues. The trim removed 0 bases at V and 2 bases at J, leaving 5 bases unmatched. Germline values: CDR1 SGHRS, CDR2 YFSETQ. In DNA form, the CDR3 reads TGCGCCAGCAGCTTGGGTACAGGGGACACCTACGAGCAGTACTTC. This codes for CASSLGTGDTYEQYF.

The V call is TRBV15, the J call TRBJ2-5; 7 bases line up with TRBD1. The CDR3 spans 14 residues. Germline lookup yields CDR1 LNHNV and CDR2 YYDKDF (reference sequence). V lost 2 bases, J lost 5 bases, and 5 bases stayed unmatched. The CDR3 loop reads CATSRSRGSETQYF. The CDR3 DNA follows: TGTGCCACCAGCAGAAGCAGGGGGTCGGAGACCCAGTACTTC.

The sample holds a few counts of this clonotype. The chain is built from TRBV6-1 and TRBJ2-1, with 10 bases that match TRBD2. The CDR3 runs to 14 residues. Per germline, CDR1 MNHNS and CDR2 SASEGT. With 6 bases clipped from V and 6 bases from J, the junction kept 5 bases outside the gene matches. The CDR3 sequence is CASSSGGASNEQFF. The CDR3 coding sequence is TGTGCCAGCAGCAGCGGGGGGGCGTCCAATGAGCAGTTCTTC.

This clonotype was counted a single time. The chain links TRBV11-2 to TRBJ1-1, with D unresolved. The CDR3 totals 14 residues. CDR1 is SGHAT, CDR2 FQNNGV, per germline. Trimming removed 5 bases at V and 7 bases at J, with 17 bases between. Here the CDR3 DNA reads TGTGCCAGCAGCCCCATGGTCAGGAGCGGTGAAGCTTTCTTT. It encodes CASSPMVRSGEAFF.

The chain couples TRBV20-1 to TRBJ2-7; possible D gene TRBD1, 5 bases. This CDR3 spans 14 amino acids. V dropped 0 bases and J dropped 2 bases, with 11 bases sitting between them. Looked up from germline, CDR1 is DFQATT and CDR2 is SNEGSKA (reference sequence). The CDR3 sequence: CSARDEARAYEQYF. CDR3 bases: TGCAGTGCTAGAGATGAGGCCAGGGCCTACGAGCAGTACTTC.

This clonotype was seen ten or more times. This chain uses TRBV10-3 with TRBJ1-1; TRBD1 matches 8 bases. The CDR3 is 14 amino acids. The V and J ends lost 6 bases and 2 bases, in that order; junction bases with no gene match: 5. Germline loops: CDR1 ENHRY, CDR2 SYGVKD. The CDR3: CAISKDRANTEAFF. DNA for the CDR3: TGTGCCATCAGCAAGGACAGGGCTAACACTGAAGCTTTCTTT.

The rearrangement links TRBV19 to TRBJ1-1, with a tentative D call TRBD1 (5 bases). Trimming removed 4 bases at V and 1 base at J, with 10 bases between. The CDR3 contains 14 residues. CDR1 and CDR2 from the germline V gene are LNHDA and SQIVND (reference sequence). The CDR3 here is CASSTITGNTEAFF. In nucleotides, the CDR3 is TGTGCCAGTAGTACTATAACAGGGAACACTGAAGCTTTCTTT. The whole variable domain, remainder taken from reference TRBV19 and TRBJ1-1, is DGGITQSPKYLFRKEGQNVTLSCEQNLNHDAMYWYRQDPGQGLRLIYYSQIVNDFQKGDIAEGYSVSREKKESFPLTVTSAQKNPTAFYLCASSTITGNTEAFFGQGTRLTVV.

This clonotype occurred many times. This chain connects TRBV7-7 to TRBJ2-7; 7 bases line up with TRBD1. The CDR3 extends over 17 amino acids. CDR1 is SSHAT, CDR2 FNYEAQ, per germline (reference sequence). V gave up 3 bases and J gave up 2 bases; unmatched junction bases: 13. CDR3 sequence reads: CASSFLIGPTGAYEQYF. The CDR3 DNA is TGTGCCAGCAGCTTCCTCATTGGACCCACAGGGGCCTACGAGCAGTACTTC.

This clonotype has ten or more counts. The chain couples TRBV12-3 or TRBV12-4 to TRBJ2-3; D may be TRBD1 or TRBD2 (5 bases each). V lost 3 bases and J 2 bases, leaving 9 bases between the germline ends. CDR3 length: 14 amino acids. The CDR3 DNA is TGTGCCAGCAGTTTTGGGACCCCCACAGATACGCAGTATTTT. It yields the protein CASSFGTPTDTQYF.

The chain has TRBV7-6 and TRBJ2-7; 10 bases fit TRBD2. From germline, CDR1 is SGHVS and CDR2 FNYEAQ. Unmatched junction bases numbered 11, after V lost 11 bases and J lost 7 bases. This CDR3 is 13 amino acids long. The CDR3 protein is CAHGGSGGGEQYF. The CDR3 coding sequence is TGTGCCCACGGGGGCAGCGGGGGGGGGGAGCAGTACTTC. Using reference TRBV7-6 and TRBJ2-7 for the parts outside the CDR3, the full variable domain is GAGVSQSPRYKVTKRGQDVALRCDPISGHVSLYWYRQALGQGPEFLTYFNYEAQQDKSGLPNDRFSAERPEGSISTLTIQRTEQRDSAMYRCAHGGSGGGEQYFGPGTRLTVT.

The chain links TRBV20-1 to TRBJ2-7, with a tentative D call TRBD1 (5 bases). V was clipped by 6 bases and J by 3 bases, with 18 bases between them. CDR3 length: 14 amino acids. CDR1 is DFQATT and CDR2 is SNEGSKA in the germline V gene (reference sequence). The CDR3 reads CSAPFREGFYEQYF. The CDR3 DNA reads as TGCAGTGCCCCCTTCAGGGAAGGGTTCTACGAGCAGTACTTC.

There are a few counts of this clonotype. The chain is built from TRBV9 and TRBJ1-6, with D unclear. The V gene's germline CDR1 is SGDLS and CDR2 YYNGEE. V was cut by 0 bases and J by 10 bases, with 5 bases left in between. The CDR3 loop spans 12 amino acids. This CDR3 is CASSVGQSPLHF. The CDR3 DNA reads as TGTGCCAGCAGCGTAGGTCAATCACCCCTCCACTTT.

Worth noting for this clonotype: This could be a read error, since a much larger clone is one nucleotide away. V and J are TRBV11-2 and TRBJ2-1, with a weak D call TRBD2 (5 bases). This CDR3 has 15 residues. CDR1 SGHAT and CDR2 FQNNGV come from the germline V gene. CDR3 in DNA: TGTGACAGCAGCTCTACCCGTAATGCGGGTCATGAGCAGTTCTTC. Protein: CDSSSTRNAGHEQFF.

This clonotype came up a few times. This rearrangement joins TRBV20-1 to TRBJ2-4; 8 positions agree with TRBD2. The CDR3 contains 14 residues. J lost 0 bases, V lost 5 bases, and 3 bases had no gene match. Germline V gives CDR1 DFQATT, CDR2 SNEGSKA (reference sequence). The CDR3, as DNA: TGCAGTGCTCGGGGGGGGGGAGCCAAAAACATTCAGTACTTC. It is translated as CSARGGGAKNIQYF.

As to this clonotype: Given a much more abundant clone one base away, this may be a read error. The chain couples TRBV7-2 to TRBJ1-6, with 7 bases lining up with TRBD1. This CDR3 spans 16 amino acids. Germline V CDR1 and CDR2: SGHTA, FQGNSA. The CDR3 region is CASSPGGTGANSLLHF. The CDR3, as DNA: TGTGCCAGCAGCCCCGGGGGTACAGGGGCTAATTCACTCCTCCACTTT.

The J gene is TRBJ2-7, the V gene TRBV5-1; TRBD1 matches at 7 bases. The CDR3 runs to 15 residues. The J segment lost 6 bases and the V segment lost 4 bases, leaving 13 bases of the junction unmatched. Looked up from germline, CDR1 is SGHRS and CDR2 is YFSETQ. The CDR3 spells CASSPSGTVFREQYF. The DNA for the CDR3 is TGCGCCAGCAGCCCCTCCGGGACAGTATTCCGCGAGCAGTACTTC.

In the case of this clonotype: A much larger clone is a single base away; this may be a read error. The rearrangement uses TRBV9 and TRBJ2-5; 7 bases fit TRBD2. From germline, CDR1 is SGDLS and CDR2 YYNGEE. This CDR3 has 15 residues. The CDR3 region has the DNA TGTGCCAGCAGCGCCCGGGGAGCGGGGAGAGAGATCCAGTACTTC. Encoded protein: CASSARGAGREIQYF.

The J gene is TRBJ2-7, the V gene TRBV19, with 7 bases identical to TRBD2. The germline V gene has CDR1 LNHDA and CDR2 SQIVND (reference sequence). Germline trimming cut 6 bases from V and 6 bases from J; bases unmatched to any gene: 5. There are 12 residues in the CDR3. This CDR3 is CASRPSGGEQYF. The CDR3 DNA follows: TGTGCCAGTAGGCCGTCGGGAGGCGAGCAGTACTTC.